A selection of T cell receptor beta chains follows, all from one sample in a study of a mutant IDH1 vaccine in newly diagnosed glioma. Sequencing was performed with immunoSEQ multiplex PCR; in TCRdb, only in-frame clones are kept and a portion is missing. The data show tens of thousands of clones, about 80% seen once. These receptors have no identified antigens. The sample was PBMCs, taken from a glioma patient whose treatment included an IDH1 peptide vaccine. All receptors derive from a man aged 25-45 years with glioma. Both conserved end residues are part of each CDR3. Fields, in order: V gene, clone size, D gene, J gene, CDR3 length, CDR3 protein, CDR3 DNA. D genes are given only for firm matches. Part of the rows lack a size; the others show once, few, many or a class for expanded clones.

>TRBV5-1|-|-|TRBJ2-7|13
CASSFVGGSEQYF
TGCGCCAGCAGCTTTGTTGGGGGGTCCGAGCAGTACTTC
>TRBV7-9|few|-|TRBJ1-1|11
CASSLQGEAFF
TGTGCCAGCAGCTTACAGGGAGAAGCTTTCTTT
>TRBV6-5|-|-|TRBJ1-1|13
CASSYRDGSEAFF
TGTGCCAGCAGTTACAGGGACGGAAGTGAAGCTTTCTTT
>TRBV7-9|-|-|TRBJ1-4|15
CASSTGTLGREKLFF
TGTGCCAGCAGCACCGGGACGCTGGGTCGTGAAAAACTGTTTTTT
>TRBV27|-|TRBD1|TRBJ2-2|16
CASSSEDREYAGELFF
TGTGCCAGCAGTTCAGAGGACAGGGAATACGCCGGGGAGCTGTTTTTT
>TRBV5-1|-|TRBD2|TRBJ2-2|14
CASTGTSGTGELFF
TGCGCCAGCACCGGGACTAGCGGGACCGGGGAGCTGTTTTTT
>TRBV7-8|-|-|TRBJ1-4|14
CASSFSGTNEKLFF
TGTGCCAGCAGCTTTTCCGGGACTAATGAAAAACTGTTTTTT
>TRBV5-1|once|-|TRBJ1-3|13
CASSSFLGNTIYF
TGCGCCAGCAGCTCGTTCTTAGGCAACACCATATATTTT
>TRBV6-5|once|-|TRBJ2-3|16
CASSFFGGQHRGTQYF
TGTGCCAGCAGTTTTTTCGGGGGGCAGCACAGAGGTACGCAGTATTTT
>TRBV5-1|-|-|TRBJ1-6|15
CASSSGRPNNSPLHF
TGCGCCAGCAGCTCCGGACGGCCAAATAATTCACCCCTCCACTTT
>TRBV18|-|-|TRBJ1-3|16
CASSPRTESSGNTIYF
TGTGCCAGCTCACCTAGAACGGAAAGCTCTGGAAACACCATATATTTT